What follows describes a single T cell receptor beta chain. Its cognate antigen is unknown. V shed 2 bases, J shed 7 bases, and the junction held 8 bases outside the gene matches. This CDR3 has 15 amino acids. The germline V gene encodes CDR1 MNHEY and CDR2 SMNVEV (reference sequence). PCR was performed using 60 Vbeta and 13 Jbeta primers. In the study's own analysis: A follow-up analysis tallied around 80 million unique TCR beta chains, some 11 million shared. Using immunoSEQ multiplex PCR, the repertoire was profiled, and TCRdb retains in-frame clones only, with some absent. For V, J and clone size, that table is used; D and trimming come from the DNA. The sample gives 150,000 or so clones, 80% of which show up once; over 10% is in the top ten. This sample was included in a study of cytomegalovirus exposure and HLA in healthy donors. General study results and limits: What a later analysis reportedly showed was that an Asian-associated ancestry cluster had fewer N-insertions than the roughly 700-donor mean.

This chain uses TRBV27 with TRBJ2-1, with 7 bases matching TRBD2. Material: PBMCs. This receptor was taken from a man aged 25 to 40 in good health and CMV-seropositive. The CDR3 nucleotides read TGTGCCAGCAGTTTAAAAAGCGGGATGGTAAATGAGCAGTTCTTC. Encoded protein: CASSLKSGMVNEQFF.